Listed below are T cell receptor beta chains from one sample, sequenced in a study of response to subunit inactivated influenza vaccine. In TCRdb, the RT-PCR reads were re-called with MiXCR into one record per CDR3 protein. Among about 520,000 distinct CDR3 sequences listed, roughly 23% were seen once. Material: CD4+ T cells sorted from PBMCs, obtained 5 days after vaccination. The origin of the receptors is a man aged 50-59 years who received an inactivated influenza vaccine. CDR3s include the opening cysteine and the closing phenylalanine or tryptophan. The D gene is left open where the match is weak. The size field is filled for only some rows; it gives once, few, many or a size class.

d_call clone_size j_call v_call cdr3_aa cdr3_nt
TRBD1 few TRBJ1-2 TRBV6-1 CASNLRDRANYGYTF TGTGCCAGCAATCTAAGGGACAGAGCTAACTATGGCTACACCTTC
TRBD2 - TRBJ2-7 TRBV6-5 CASSYFGTSYEQYF TGTGCCAGCAGTTACTTTGGGACTAGCTACGAGCAGTACTTC
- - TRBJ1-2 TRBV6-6 CASSSGDRGYTF TGTGCCAGCAGTTCAGGGGATCGTGGCTACACCTTC
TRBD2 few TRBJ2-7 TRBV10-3 CAIRSGREGEQYF TGTGCCATCAGGTCGGGTCGGGAGGGGGAGCAGTACTTC
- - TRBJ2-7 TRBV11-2 CASSIPGLYEQYF TGTGCCAGCAGCATCCCGGGATTGTACGAGCAGTACTTC
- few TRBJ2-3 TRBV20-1 CSASRDAFTDTQYF TGCAGTGCTAGCCGGGACGCCTTCACAGATACGCAGTATTTT
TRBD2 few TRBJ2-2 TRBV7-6 CASSYSGGAGELFF TGTGCCAGCAGCTATAGCGGGGGGGCCGGGGAGCTGTTTTTT
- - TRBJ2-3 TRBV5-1 CASSLGMVGPGEQYF TGCGCCAGCAGCTTGGGGATGGTGGGGCCGGGAGAGCAGTATTTT
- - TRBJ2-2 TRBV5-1 CASSPVLPRGTGELFF TGCGCCAGCAGCCCCGTCCTGCCCAGGGGCACCGGGGAGCTGTTTTTT
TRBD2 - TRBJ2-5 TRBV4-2 CASSQEGGQETQYF TGTGCCAGCAGCCAAGAGGGGGGGCAAGAGACCCAGTACTTC
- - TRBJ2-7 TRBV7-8 CASSRSTGREEQYF TGTGCCAGCAGCCGATCGACAGGGCGGGAAGAGCAGTACTTC
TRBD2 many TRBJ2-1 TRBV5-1 CASSSISGGGYNEQFF TGCGCCAGCAGCTCCATTAGCGGGGGCGGTTACAATGAGCAGTTCTTC
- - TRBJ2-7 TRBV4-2 CASSQDWGRAETYEQYF TGTGCCAGCAGCCAAGACTGGGGCAGGGCGGAAACCTACGAGCAGTACTTC
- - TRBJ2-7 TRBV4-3 CATPGGGELYEQYF TGCGCCACGCCGGGGGGCGGGGAACTCTACGAGCAGTACTTC